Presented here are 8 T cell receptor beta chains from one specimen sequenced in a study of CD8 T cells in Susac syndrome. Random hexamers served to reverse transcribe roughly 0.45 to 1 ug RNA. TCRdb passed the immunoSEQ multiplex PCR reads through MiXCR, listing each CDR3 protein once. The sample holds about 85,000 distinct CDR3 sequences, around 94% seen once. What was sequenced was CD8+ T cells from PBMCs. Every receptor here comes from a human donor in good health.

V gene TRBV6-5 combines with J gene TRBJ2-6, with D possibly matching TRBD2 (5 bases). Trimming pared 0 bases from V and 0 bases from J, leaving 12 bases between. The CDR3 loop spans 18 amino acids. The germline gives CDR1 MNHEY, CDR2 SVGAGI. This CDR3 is CASSYSDLMSSGANVLTF. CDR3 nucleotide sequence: TGTGCCAGCAGTTACTCGGACTTGATGAGCTCTGGGGCCAACGTCCTGACTTTC.

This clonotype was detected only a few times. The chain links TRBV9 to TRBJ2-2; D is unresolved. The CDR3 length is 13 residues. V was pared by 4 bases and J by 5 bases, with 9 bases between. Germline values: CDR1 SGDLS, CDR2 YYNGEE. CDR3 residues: CASSPSVTGELFF. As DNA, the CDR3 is TGTGCCAGCAGCCCTTCGGTAACCGGGGAGCTGTTTTTT. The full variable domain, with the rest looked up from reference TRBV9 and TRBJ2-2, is DSGVTQTPKHLITATGQRVTLRCSPRSGDLSVYWYQQSLDQGLQFLIQYYNGEERAKGNILERFSAQQFPDLHSELNLSSLELGDSALYFCASSPSVTGELFFGEGSRLTVL.

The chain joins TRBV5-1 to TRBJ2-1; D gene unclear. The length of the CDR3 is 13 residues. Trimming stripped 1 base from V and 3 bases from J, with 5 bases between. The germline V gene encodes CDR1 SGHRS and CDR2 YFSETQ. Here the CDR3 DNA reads TGCGCCAGCAGCTTGTACGTCTACAATGAGCAGTTCTTC. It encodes CASSLYVYNEQFF.

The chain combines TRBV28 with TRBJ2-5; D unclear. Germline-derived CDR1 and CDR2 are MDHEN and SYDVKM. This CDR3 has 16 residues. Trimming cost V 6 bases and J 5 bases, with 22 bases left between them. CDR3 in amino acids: CASSSRQTNLFETQYF. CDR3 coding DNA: TGTGCCAGCAGCTCAAGGCAGACAAATTTGTTTGAGACCCAGTACTTC.

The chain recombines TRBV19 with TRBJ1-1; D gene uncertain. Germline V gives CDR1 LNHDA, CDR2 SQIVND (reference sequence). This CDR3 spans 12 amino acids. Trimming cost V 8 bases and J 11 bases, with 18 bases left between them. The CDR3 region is CASLHSGFEAFF. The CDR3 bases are TGTGCCAGTCTTCATTCGGGGTTCGAGGCTTTCTTT.

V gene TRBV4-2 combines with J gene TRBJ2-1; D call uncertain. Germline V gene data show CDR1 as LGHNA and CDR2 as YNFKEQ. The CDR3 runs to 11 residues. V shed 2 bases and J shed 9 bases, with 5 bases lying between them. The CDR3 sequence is CASSQSREQFF. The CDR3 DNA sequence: TGTGCCAGCAGCCAAAGTCGTGAGCAGTTCTTC.

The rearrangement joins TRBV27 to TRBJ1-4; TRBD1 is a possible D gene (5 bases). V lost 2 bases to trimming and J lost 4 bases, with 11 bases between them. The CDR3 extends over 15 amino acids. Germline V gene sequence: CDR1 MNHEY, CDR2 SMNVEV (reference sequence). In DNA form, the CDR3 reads TGTGCCAGCAGTTTAATTGGGGCGGGTAATGAAAAACTGTTTTTT. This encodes CASSLIGAGNEKLFF.

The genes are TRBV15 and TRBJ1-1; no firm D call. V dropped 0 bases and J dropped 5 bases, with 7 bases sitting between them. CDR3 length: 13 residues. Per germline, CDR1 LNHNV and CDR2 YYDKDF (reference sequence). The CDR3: CATSREWDTEAFF. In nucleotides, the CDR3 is TGTGCCACCAGCAGAGAATGGGATACTGAAGCTTTCTTT.